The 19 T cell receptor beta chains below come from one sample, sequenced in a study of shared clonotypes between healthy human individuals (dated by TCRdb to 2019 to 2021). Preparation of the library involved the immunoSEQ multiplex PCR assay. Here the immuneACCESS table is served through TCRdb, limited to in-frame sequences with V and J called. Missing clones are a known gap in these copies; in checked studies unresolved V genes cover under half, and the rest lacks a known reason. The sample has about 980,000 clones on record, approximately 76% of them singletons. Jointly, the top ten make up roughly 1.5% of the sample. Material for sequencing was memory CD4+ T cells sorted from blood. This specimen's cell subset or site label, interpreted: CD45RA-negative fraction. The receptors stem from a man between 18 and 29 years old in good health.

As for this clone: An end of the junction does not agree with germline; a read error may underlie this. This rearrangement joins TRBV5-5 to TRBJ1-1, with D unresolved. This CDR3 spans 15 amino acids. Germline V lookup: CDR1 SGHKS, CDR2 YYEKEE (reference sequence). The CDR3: CASSQDPRKGTEAFF. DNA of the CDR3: TGCGCCAGCAGCCAAGATCCCCGAAAGGGAACTGAAGCTTTCTTT.

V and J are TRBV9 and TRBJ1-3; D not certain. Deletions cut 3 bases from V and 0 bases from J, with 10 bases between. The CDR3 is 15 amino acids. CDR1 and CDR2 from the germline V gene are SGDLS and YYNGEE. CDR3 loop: CASSADTHSGNTIYF. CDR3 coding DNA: TGTGCCAGCAGCGCCGACACTCACTCTGGAAACACCATATATTTT.

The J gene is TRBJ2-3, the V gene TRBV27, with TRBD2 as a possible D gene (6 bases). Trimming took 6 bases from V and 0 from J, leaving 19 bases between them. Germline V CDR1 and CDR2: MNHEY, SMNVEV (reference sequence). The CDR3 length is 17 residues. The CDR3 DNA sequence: TGTGCCAGCAGGGAAGCGGGTACTGCTCTTAGCACAGATACGCAGTATTTT. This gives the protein CASREAGTALSTDTQYF.

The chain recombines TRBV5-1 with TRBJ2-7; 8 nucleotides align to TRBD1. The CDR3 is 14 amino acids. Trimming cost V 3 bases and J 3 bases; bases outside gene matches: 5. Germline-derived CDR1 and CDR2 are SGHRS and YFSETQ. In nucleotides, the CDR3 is TGCGCCAGCAGCTCCGGGACAGGCCGCTACGAGCAGTACTTC. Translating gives CASSSGTGRYEQYF.

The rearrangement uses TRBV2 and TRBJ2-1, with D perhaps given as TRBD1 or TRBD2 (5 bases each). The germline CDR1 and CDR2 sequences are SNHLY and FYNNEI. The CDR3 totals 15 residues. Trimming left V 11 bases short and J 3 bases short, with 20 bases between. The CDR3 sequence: CASKGGDGGYNEQFF. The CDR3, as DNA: TGTGCCTCCAAAGGTGGGGACGGAGGCTACAATGAGCAGTTCTTC.

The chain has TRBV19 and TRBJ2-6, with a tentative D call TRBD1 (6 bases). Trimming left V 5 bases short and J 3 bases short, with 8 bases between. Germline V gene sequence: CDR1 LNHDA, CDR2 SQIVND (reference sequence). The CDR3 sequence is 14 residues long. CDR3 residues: CASSAQGGANVLTF. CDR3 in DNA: TGTGCCAGTAGTGCACAGGGTGGGGCCAACGTCCTGACTTTC. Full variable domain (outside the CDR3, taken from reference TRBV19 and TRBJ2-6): DGGITQSPKYLFRKEGQNVTLSCEQNLNHDAMYWYRQDPGQGLRLIYYSQIVNDFQKGDIAEGYSVSREKKESFPLTVTSAQKNPTAFYLCASSAQGGANVLTFGAGSRLTVL.

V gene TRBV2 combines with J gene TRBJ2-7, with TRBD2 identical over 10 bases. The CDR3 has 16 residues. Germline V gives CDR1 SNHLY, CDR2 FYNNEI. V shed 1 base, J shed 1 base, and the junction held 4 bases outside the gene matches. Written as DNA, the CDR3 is TGTGCCAGCAGTGAAGAGACTAGCGGGTCTTCCTACGAGCAGTACTTC. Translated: CASSEETSGSSYEQYF.

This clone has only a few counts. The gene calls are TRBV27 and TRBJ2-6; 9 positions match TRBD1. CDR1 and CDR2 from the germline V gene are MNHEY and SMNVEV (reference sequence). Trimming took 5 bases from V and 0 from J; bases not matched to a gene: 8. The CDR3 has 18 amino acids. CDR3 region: CASSTHRGRNSGANVLTF. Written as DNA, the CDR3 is TGTGCCAGCAGTACCCACAGGGGGCGCAACTCTGGGGCCAACGTCCTGACTTTC.

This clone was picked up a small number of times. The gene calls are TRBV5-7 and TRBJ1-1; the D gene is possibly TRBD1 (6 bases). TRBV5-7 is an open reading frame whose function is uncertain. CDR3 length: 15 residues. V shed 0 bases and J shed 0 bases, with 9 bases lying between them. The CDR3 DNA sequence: TGTGCCAGCAGCTTGGCCGGACAGTTGAACACTGAAGCTTTCTTT. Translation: CASSLAGQLNTEAFF.

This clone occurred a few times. The CDR3 DNA follows: TGTGCCAGCAGTCAAGTTCCGAATTCACCCCTCCACTTT. This encodes CASSQVPNSPLHF. The gene calls are TRBV28 and TRBJ1-6; D is unclear. CDR1 and CDR2 from the germline V gene are MDHEN and SYDVKM. This CDR3 has 13 amino acids. The ends were cut back, 5 bases at V and 7 bases at J, with 9 bases in the middle.

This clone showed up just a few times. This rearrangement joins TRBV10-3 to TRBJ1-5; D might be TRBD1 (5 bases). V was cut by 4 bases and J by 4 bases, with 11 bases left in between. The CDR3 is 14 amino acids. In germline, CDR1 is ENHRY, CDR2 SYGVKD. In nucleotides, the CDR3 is TGTGCCATCAGTGGGGACTCACCAAATCAGCCCCAGCATTTT. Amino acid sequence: CAISGDSPNQPQHF.

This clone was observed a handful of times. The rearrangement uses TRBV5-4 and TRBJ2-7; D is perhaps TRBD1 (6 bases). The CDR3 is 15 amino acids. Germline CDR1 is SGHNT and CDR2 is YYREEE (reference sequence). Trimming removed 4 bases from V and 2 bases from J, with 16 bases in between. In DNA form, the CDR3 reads TGTGCCAGCAGCATGGGACAACCGGACGCCTACGAGCAGTACTTC. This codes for CASSMGQPDAYEQYF.

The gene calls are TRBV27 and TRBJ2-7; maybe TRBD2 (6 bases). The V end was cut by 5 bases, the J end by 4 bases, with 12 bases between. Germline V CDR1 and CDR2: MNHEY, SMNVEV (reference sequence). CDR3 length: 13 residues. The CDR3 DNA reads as TGTGCCAGCAGTCGACGGAGGGAATACGAGCAGTACTTC. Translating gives CASSRRREYEQYF.

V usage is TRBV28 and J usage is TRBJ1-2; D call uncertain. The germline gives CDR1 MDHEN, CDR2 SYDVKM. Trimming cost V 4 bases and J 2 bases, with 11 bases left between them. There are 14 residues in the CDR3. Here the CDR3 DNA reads TGTGCCAGCAGTTCCCTCGGCAGGAACTATGGCTACACCTTC. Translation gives CASSSLGRNYGYTF.

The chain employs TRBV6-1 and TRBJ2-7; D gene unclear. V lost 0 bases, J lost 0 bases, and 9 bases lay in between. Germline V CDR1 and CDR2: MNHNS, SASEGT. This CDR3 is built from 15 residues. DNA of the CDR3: TGTGCCAGCAGTGAAGCACCGGTGAGCTCCTACGAGCAGTACTTC. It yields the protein CASSEAPVSSYEQYF.

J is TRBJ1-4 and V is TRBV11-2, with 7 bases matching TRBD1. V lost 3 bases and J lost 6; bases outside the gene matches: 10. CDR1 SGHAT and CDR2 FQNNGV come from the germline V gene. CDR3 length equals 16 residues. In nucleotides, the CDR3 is TGTGCCAGCAGCTTGACACAGGGGCTGTCACATGAAAAACTGTTTTTT. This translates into CASSLTQGLSHEKLFF.

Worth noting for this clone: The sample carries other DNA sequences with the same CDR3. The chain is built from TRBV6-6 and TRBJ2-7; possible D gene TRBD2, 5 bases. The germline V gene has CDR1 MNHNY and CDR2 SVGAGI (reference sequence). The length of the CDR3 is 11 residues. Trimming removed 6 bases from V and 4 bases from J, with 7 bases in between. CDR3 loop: CASSRGYEQYF. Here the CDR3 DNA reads TGTGCCAGCAGCCGGGGATACGAGCAGTACTTC.

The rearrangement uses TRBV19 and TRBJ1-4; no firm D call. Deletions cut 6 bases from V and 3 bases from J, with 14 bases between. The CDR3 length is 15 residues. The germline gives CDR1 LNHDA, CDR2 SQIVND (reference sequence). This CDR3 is CASRNLVAANEKLFF. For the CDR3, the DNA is TGTGCCAGTAGAAACCTGGTCGCGGCTAATGAAAAACTGTTTTTT. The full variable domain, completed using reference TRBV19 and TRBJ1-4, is DGGITQSPKYLFRKEGQNVTLSCEQNLNHDAMYWYRQDPGQGLRLIYYSQIVNDFQKGDIAEGYSVSREKKESFPLTVTSAQKNPTAFYLCASRNLVAANEKLFFGSGTQLSVL.

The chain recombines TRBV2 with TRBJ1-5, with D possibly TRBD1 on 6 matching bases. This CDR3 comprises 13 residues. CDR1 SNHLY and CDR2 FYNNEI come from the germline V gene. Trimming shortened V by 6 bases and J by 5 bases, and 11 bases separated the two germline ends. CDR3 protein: CASRGGAYQPQHF. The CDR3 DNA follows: TGTGCCAGCAGGGGGGGGGCCTATCAGCCCCAGCATTTT.